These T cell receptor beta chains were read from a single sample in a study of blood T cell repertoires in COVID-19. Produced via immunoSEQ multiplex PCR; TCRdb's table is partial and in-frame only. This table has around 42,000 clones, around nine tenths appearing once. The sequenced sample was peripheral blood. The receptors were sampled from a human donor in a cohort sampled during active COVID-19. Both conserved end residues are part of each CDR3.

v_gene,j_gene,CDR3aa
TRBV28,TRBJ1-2,CASSPGQGDIGYTF
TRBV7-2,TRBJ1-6,CASSRRQAPYNSPLHF
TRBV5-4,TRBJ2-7,CASSLGSSGTYEQYF
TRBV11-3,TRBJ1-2,CASSSFTGFNYGYTF
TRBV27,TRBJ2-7,CASSSPEGPEQYF
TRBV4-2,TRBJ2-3,CASSQEGRGYTDTQYF
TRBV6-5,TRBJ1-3,CATSGGETGNTIYF
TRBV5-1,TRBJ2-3,CASSLVPGDSDTQYF
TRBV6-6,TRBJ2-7,CASSFRLAGGSYEQYF
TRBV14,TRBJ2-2,CASSQVSGQYTGELFF
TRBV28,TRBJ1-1,CASNRGPGEAFF
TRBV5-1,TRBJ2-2,CASSLKGGTGELFF
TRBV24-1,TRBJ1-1,CATSDPGGTEAFF
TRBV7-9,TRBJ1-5,CASSTGTANQPQHF
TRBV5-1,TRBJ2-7,CASSAGQSYEQYF
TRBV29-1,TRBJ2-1,CSVWGGESSYNEQFF
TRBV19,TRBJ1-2,CASSISQGGNYGYTF
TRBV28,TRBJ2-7,CASNGSGRSYEQYF
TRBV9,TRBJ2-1,CASSASPGGGRRSNEQFF
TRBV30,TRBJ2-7,CAWNRGQSYEQYF
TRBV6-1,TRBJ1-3,CASSERAASGNTIYF
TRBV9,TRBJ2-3,CASSVVLAGDPTDTQYF
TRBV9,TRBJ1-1,CASSSQRGRVTEAFF
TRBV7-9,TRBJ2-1,CASSPAGWTSGRLGEQFF
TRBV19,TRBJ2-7,CASSIGQGSYEQYF
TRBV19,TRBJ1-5,CASSTTGDSNQPQHF
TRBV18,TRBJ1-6,CASSPSGRSPLHF
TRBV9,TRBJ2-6,CASSVGGNGANVLTF
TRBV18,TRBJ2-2,CASSPGQGVTGELFF
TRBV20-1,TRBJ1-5,CSASRGNQPQHF
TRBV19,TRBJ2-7,CASSLTGSYEQYF
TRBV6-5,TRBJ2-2,CASILAANTGELFF
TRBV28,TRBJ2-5,CASSWTGSQETQYF
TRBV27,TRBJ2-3,CASSPKTSGSTDTQYF
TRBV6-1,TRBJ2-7,CASSDFSLEQYF
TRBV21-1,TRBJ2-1,CASRLERWDYNEQFF
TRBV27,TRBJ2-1,CASSLAGEQFF
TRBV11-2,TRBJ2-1,CASSPEEREWTYNEQFF
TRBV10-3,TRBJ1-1,CAISESQRQGSEAFF
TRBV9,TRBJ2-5,CASSDRDRGETQYF